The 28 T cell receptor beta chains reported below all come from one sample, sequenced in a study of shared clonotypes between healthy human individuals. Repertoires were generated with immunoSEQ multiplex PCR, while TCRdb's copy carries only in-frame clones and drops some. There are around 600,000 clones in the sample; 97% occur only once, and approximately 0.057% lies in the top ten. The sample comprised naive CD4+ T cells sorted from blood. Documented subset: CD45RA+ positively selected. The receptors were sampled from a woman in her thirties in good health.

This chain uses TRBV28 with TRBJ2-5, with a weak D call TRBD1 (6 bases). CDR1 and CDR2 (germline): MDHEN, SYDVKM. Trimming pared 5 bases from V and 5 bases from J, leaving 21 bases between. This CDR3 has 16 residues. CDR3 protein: CASSPIQGKVAETQYF. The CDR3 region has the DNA TGTGCCAGCAGTCCAATTCAGGGGAAAGTCGCGGAGACCCAGTACTTC.

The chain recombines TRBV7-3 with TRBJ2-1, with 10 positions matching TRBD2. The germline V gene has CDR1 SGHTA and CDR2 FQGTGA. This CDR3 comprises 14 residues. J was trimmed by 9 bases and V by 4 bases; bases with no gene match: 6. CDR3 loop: CASSSGTSVVEQFF. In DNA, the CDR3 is TGTGCCAGCAGCTCAGGGACTAGCGTGGTTGAGCAGTTCTTC.

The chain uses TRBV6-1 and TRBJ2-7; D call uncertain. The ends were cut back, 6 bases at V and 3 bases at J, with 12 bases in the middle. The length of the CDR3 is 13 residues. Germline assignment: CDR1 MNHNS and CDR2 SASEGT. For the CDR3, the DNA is TGTGCCAGCAGGGGTGGGGTTCTCTACGAGCAGTACTTC. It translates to CASRGGVLYEQYF.

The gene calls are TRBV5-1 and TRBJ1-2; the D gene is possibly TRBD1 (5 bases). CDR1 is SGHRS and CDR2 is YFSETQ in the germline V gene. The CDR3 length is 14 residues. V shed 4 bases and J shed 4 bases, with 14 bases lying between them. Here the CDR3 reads CASSPHPGRYGYTF. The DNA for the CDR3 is TGCGCCAGCAGCCCCCATCCGGGACGCTATGGCTACACCTTC. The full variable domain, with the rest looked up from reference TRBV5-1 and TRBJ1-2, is KAGVTQTPRYLIKTRGQQVTLSCSPISGHRSVSWYQQTPGQGLQFLFEYFSETQRNKGNFPGRFSGRQFSNSRSEMNVSTLELGDSALYLCASSPHPGRYGYTFGSGTRLTVV.

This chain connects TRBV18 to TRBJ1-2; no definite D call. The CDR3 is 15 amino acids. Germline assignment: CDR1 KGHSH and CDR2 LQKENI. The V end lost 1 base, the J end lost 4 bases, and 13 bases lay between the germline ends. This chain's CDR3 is CASSPLVASLYGYTF. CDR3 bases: TGTGCCAGCTCACCACTGGTAGCCTCCCTCTATGGCTACACCTTC.

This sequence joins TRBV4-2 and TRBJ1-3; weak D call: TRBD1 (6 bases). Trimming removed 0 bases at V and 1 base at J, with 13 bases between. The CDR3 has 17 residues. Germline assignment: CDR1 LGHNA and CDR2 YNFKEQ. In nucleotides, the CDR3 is TGTGCCAGCAGCCAAGATTTAGGGGGTGCGTCTGGAAACACCATATATTTT. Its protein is CASSQDLGGASGNTIYF.

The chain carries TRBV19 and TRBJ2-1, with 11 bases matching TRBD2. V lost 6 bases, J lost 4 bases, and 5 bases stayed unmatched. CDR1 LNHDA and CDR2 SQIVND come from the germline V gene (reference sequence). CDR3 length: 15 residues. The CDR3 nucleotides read TGTGCCAGTAGGGCGACTAGCGGGACGTACAATGAGCAGTTCTTC. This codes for CASRATSGTYNEQFF. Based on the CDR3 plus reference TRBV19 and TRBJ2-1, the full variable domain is DGGITQSPKYLFRKEGQNVTLSCEQNLNHDAMYWYRQDPGQGLRLIYYSQIVNDFQKGDIAEGYSVSREKKESFPLTVTSAQKNPTAFYLCASRATSGTYNEQFFGPGTRLTVL.

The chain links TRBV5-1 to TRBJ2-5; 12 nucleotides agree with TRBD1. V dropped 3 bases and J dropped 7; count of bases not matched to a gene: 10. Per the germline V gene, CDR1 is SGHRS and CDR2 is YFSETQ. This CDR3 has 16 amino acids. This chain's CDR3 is CASSSYPGQGAGTQYF. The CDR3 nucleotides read TGCGCCAGCAGCTCATACCCGGGACAGGGGGCAGGGACCCAGTACTTC. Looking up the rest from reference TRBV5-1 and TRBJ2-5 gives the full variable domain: KAGVTQTPRYLIKTRGQQVTLSCSPISGHRSVSWYQQTPGQGLQFLFEYFSETQRNKGNFPGRFSGRQFSNSRSEMNVSTLELGDSALYLCASSSYPGQGAGTQYFGPGTRLLVL.

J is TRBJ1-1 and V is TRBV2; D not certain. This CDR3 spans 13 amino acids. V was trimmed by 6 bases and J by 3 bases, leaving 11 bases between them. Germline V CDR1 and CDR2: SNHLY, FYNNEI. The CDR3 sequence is CASRPLRDTEAFF. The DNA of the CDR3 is TGTGCCAGCAGGCCCCTCCGGGACACTGAAGCTTTCTTT.

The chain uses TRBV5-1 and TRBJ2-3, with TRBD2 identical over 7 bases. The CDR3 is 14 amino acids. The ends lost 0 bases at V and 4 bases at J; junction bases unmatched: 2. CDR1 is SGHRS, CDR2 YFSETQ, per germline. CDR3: CASSLATSPDTQYF. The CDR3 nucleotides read TGCGCCAGCAGCTTGGCGACTAGCCCAGATACGCAGTATTTT.

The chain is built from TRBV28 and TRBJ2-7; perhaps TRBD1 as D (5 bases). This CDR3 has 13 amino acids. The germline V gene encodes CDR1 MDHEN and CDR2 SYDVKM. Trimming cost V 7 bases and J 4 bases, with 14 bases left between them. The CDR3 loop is CASTAPGRYEQYF. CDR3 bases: TGTGCCAGCACCGCCCCAGGGCGGTACGAGCAGTACTTC.

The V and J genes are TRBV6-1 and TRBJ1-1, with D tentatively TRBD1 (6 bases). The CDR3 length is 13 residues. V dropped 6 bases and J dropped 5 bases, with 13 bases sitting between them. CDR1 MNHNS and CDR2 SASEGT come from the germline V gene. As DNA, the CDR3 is TGTGCCAGCAGGGGACACCTAAGGACTGAAGCTTTCTTT. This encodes CASRGHLRTEAFF.

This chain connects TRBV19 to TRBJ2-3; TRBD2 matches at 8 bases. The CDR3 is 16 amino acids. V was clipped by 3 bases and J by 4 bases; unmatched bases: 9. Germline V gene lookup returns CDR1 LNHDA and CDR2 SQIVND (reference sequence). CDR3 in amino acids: CASSMGRAGAPDTQYF. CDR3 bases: TGTGCCAGTAGTATGGGCCGAGCGGGAGCCCCAGATACGCAGTATTTT. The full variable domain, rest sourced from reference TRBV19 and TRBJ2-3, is DGGITQSPKYLFRKEGQNVTLSCEQNLNHDAMYWYRQDPGQGLRLIYYSQIVNDFQKGDIAEGYSVSREKKESFPLTVTSAQKNPTAFYLCASSMGRAGAPDTQYFGPGTRLTVL.

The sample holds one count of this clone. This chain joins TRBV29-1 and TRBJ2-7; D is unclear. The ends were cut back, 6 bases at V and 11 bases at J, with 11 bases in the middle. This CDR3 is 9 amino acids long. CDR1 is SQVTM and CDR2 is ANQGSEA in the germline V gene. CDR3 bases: TGCAGCGTGCCCCGGAGTAAGTACTTC. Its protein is CSVPRSKYF.

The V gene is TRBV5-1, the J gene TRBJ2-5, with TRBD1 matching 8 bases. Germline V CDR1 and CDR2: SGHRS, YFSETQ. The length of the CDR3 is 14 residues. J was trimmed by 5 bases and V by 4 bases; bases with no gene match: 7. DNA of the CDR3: TGCGCCAGCAGCGCAAGACAGGGGATGGAGACCCAGTACTTC. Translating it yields CASSARQGMETQYF. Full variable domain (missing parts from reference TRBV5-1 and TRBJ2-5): KAGVTQTPRYLIKTRGQQVTLSCSPISGHRSVSWYQQTPGQGLQFLFEYFSETQRNKGNFPGRFSGRQFSNSRSEMNVSTLELGDSALYLCASSARQGMETQYFGPGTRLLVL.

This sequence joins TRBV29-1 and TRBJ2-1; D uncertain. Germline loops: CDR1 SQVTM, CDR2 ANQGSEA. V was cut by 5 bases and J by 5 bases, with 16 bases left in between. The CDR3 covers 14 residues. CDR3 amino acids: CSVLTYYRNNEQFF. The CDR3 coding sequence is TGCAGCGTTCTGACGTATTATCGGAACAATGAGCAGTTCTTC.

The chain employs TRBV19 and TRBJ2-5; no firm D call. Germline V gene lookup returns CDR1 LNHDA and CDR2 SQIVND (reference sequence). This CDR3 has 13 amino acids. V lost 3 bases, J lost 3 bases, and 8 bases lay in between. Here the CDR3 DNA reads TGTGCCAGTAGTATGACAAGGGAAGAGACCCAGTACTTC. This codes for CASSMTREETQYF.

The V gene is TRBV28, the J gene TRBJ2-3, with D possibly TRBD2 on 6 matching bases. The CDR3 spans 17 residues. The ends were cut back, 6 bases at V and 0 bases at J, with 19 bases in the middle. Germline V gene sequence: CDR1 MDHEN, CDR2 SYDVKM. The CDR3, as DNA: TGTGCCAGCAGCCCGCGGGGTGGGGGACCTAGCACAGATACGCAGTATTTT. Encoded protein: CASSPRGGGPSTDTQYF. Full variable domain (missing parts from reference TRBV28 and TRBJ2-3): DVKVTQSSRYLVKRTGEKVFLECVQDMDHENMFWYRQDPGLGLRLIYFSYDVKMKEKGDIPEGYSVSREKKERFSLILESASTNQTSMYLCASSPRGGGPSTDTQYFGPGTRLTVL.

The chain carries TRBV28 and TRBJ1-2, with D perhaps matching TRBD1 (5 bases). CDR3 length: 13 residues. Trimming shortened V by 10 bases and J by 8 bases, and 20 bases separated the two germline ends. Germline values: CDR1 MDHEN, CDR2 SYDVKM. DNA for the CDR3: TGTGCCACGGGGACGGCCTTCTTTAAAGGCTACACCTTC. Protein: CATGTAFFKGYTF.

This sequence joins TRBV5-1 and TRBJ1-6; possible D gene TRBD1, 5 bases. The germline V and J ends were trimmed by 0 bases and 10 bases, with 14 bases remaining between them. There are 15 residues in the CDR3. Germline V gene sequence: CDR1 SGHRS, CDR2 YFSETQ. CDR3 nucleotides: TGCGCCAGCAGCTTGGCTGGTCAGGGTCGCTCACCCCTCCACTTT. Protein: CASSLAGQGRSPLHF.

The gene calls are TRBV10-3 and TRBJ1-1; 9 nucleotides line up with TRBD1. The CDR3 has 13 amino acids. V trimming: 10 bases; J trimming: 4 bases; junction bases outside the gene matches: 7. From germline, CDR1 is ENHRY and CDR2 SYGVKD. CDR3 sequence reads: CATGTGLSTEAFF. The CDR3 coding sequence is TGTGCCACTGGGACAGGGTTGAGCACTGAAGCTTTCTTT.

This CDR3 reads CAISGPGTYEQYF. The DNA of the CDR3 is TGTGCCATCAGCGGCCCAGGGACCTACGAGCAGTACTTC. The J gene is TRBJ2-7, the V gene TRBV10-3; tentative D call: TRBD1 (5 bases). V lost 6 bases and J lost 2, with 11 bases in between. CDR3 length: 13 residues. Per the germline V gene, CDR1 is ENHRY and CDR2 is SYGVKD.

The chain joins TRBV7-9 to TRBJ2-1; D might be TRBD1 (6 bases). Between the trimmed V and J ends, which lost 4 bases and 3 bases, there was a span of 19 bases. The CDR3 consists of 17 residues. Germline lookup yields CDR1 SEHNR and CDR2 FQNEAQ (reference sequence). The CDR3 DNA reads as TGTGCCAGCAGCTCGAACCGGGACATGGGGTACTACAATGAGCAGTTCTTC. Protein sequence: CASSSNRDMGYYNEQFF.

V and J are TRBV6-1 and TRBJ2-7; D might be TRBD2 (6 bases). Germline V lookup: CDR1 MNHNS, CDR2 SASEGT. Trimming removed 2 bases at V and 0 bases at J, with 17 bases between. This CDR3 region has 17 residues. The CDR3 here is CASSEMTPGTSSYEQYF. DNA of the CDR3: TGTGCCAGCAGTGAAATGACCCCCGGGACTTCCTCCTACGAGCAGTACTTC.

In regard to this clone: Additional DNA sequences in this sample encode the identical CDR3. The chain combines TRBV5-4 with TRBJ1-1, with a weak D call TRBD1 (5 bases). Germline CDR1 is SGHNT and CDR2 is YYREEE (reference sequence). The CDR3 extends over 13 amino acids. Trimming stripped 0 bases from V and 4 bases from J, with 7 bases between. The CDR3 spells CASSLGGGTEAFF. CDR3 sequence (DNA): TGTGCCAGCAGCTTGGGGGGGGGCACTGAAGCTTTCTTT.

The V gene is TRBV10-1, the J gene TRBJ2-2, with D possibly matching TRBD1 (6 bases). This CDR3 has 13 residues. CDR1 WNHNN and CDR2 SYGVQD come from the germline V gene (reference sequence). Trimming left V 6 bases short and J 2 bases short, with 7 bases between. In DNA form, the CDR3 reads TGCGCCAGCAGAGGGGGAAACACCGGGGAGCTGTTTTTT. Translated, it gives CASRGGNTGELFF.

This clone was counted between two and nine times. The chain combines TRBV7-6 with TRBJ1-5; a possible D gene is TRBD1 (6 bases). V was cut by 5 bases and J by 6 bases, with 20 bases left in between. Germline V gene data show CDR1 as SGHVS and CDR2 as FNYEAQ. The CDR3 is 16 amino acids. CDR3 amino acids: CASSAGQSRGVQPQHF. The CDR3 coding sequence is TGTGCCAGCAGCGCGGGGCAATCCAGGGGCGTTCAGCCCCAGCATTTT. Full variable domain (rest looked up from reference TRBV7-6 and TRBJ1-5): GAGVSQSPRYKVTKRGQDVALRCDPISGHVSLYWYRQALGQGPEFLTYFNYEAQQDKSGLPNDRFSAERPEGSISTLTIQRTEQRDSAMYRCASSAGQSRGVQPQHFGDGTRLSIL.

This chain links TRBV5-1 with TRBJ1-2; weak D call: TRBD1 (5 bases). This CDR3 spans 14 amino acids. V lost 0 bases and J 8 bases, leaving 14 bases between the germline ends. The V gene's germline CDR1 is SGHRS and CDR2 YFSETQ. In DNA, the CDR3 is TGCGCCAGCAGCTTGGCAGGGCCAAGATACGGCTACACCTTC. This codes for CASSLAGPRYGYTF.